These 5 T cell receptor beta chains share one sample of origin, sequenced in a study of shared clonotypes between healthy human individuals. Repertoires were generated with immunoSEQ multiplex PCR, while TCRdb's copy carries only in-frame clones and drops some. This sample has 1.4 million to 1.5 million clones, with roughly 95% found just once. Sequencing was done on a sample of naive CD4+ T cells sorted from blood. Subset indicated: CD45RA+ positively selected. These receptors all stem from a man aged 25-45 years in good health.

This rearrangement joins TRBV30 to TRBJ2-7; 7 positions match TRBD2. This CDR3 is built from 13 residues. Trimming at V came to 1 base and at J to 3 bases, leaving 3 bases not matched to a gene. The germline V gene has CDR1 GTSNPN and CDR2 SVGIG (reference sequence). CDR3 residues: CAWSGLADYEQYF. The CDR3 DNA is TGTGCCTGGAGTGGCCTAGCGGACTACGAGCAGTACTTC.

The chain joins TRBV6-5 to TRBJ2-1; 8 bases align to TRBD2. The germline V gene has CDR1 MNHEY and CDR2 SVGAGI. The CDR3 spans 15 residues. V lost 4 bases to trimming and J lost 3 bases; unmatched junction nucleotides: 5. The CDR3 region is CASSLAGSLYNEQFF. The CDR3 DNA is TGTGCCAGCAGTTTAGCGGGAAGTCTCTACAATGAGCAGTTCTTC.

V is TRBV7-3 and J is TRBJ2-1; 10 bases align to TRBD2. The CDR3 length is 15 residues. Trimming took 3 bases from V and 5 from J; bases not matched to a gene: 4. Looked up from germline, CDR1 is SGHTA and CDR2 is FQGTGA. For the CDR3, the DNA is TGTGCCAGCAGCTTGGGTAGCGGGAGGCACAATGAGCAGTTCTTC. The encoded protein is CASSLGSGRHNEQFF.

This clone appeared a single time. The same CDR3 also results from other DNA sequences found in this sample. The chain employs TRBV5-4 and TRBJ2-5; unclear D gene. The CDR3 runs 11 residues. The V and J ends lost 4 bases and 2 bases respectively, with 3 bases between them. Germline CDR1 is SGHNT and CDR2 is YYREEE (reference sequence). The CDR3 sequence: CASSVQETQYF. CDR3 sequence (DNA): TGTGCCAGCAGCGTACAAGAGACCCAGTACTTC.

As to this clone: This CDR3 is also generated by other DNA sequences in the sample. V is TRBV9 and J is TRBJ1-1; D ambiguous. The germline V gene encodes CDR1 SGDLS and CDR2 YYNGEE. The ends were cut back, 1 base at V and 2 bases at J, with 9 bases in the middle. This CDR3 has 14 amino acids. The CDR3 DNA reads TGTGCCAGCAGCGTAACCGGCCAAAACACTGAAGCTTTCTTT. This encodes CASSVTGQNTEAFF. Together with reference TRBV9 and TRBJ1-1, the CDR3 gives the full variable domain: DSGVTQTPKHLITATGQRVTLRCSPRSGDLSVYWYQQSLDQGLQFLIQYYNGEERAKGNILERFSAQQFPDLHSELNLSSLELGDSALYFCASSVTGQNTEAFFGQGTRLTVV.